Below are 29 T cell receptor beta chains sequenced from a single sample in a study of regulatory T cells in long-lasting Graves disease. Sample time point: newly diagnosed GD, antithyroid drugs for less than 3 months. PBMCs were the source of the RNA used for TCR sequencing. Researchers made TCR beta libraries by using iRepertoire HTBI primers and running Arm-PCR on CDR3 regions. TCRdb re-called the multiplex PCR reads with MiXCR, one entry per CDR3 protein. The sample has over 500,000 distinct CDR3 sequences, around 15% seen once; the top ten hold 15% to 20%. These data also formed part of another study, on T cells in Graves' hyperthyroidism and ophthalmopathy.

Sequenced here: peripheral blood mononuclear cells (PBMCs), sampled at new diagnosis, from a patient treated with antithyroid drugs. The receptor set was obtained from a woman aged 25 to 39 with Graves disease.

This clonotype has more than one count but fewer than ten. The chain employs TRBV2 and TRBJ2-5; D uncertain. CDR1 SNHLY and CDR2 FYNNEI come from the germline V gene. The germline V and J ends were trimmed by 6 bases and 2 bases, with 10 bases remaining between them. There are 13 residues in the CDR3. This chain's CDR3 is CASREEIQETQYF. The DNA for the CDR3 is TGTGCCAGCAGAGAGGAGATTCAAGAGACCCAGTACTTC. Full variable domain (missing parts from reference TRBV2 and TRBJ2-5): EPEVTQTPSHQVTQMGQEVILRCVPISNHLYFYWYRQILGQKVEFLVSFYNNEISEKSEIFDDQFSVERPDGSNFTLKIRSTKLEDSAMYFCASREEIQETQYFGPGTRLLVL.

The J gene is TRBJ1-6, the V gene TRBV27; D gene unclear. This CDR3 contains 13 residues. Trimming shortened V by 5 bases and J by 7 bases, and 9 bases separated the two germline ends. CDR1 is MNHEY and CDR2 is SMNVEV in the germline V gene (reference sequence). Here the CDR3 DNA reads TGTGCCAGCAGTCTTACCCTAAATTCACCCCTCCACTTT. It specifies CASSLTLNSPLHF.

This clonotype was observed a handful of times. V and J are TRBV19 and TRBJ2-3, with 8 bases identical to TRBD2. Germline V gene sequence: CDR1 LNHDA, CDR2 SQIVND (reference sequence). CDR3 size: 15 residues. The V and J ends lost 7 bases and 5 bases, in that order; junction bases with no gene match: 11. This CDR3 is CASMRSGSSGDTQYF. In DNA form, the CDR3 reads TGTGCCAGTATGCGAAGCGGGAGCAGTGGAGATACGCAGTATTTT. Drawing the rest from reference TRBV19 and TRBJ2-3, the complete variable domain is DGGITQSPKYLFRKEGQNVTLSCEQNLNHDAMYWYRQDPGQGLRLIYYSQIVNDFQKGDIAEGYSVSREKKESFPLTVTSAQKNPTAFYLCASMRSGSSGDTQYFGPGTRLTVL.

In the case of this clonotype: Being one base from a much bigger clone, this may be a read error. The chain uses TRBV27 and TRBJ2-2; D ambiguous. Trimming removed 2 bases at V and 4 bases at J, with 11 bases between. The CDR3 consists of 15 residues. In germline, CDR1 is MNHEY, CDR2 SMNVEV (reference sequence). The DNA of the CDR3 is TGTGCCAGCAGTTTAAAGGCAATTGGCACCGGGGAGCTGTTTTTT. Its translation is CASSLKAIGTGELFF.

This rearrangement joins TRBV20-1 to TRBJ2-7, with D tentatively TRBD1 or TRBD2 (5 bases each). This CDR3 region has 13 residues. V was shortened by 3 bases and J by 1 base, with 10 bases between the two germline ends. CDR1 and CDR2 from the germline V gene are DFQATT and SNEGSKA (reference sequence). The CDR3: CSASPGPSYEQYF. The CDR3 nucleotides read TGCAGTGCTAGTCCGGGACCTTCCTACGAGCAGTACTTC.

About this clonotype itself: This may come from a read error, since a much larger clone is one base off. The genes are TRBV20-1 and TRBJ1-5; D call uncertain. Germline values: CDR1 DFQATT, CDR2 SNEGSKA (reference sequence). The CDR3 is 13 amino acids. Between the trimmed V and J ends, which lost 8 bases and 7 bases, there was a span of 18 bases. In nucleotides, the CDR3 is TGCAGTACCCCCACCACAACCGGGCAGCCCCAGCATTTT. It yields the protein CSTPTTTGQPQHF.

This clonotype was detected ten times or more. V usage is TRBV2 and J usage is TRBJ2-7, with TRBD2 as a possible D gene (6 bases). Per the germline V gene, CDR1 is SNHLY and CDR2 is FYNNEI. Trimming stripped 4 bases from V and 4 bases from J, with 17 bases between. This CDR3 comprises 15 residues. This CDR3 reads CASSAEAGLVYEQYF. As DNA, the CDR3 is TGTGCCAGCAGTGCCGAAGCGGGCCTCGTTTACGAGCAGTACTTC.

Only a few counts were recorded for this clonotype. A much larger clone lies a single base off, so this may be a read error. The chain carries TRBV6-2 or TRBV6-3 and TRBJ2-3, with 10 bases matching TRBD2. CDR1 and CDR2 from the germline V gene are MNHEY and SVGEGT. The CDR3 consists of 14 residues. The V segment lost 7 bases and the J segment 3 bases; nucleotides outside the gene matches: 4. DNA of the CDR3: TGTGCCAGCACCCAGACTAGCGGGACAGATACGCAGTATTTT. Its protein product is CASTQTSGTDTQYF.

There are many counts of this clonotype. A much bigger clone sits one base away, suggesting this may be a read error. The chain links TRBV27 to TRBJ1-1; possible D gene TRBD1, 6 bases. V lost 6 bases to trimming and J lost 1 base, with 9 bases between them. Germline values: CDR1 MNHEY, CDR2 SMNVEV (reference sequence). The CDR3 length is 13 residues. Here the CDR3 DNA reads TGTGCCAGCAGGAGGGGGACGAACACTGAAGCTTTCTTT. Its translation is CASRRGTNTEAFF.

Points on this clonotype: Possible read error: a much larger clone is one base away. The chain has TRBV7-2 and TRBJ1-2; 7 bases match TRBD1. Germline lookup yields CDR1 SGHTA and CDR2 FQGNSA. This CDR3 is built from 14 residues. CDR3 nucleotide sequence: TGTGCCGGCAGCCCGCCGGGACAGATAAGTCGCTACACCTTC. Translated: CAGSPPGQISRYTF.

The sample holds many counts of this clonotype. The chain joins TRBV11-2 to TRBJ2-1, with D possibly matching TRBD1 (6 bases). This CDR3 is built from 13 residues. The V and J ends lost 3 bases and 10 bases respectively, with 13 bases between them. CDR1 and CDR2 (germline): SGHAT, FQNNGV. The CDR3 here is CASSFTGRGEQFF. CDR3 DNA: TGTGCCAGCAGCTTCACAGGGCGCGGGGAGCAGTTCTTC.

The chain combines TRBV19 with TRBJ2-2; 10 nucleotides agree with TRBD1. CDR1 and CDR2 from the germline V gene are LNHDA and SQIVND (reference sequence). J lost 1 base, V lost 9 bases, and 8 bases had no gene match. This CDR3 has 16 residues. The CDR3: CASRWTGGMNTGELFF. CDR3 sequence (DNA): TGTGCCAGCCGCTGGACAGGGGGTATGAACACCGGGGAGCTGTTTTTT.

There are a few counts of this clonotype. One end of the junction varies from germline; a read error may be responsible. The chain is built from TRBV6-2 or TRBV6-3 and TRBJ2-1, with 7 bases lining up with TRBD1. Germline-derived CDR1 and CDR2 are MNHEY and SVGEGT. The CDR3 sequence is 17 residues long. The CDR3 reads CAISYSLPQGVSDEQFF. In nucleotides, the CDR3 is TGTGCCATCAGTTACTCCCTCCCTCAGGGGGTTAGCGATGAGCAGTTCTTC.

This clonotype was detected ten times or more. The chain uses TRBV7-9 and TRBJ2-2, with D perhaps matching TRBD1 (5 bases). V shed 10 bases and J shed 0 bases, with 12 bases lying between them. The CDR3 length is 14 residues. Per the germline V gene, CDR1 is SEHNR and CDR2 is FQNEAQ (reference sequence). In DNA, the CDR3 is TGTGCCACCACGACAGCCACGAACACCGGGGAGCTGTTTTTT. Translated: CATTTATNTGELFF. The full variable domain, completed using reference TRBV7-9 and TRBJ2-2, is DTGVSQNPRHKITKRGQNVTFRCDPISEHNRLYWYRQTLGQGPEFLTYFQNEAQLEKSRLLSDRFSAERPKGSFSTLEIQRTEQGDSAMYLCATTTATNTGELFFGEGSRLTVL.

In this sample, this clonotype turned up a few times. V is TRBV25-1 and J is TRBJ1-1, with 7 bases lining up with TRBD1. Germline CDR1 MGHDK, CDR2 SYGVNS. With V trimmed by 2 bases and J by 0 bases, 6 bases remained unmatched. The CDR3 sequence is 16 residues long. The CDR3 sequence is CASSELQGDMNTEAFF. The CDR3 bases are TGTGCCAGCAGTGAACTTCAGGGGGACATGAACACTGAAGCTTTCTTT.

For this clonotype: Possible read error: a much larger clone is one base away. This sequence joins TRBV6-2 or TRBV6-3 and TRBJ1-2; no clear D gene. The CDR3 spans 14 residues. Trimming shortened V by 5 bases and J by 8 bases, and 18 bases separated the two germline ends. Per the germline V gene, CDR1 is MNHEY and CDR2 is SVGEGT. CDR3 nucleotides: TGTGCCAGCAGTGAAGTTCTCAGGTCTAGCGGCTACACCTTC. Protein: CASSEVLRSSGYTF.

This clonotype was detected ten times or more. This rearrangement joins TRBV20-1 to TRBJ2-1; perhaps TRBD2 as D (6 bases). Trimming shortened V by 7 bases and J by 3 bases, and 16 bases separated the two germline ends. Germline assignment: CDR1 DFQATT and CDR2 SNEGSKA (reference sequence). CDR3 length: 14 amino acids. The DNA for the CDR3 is TGCAGTGTCGAGCGGGCCTTCTACTACAATGAGCAGTTCTTC. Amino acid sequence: CSVERAFYYNEQFF.

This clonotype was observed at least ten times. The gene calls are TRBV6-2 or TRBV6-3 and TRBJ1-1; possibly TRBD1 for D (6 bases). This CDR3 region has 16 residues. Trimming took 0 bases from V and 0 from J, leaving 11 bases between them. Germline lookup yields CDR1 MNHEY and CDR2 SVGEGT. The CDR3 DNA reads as TGTGCCAGCAGTTACTCAGGGGGGACAATGAACACTGAAGCTTTCTTT. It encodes CASSYSGGTMNTEAFF.

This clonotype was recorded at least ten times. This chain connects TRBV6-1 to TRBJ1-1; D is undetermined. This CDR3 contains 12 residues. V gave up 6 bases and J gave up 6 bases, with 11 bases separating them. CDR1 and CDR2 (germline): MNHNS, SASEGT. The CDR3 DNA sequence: TGTGCCAGCAGAAAACTGCGGGCTGAAGCTTTCTTT. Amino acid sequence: CASRKLRAEAFF.

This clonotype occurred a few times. CDR3 protein: CASSLDGWGLGKNIQYF. The CDR3 DNA is TGCGCCAGCAGCTTGGACGGGTGGGGGCTAGGCAAAAACATTCAGTACTTC. The chain joins TRBV5-1 to TRBJ2-4, with D possibly matching TRBD1 (6 bases). CDR1 is SGHRS, CDR2 YFSETQ, per germline. Trimming removed 0 bases at V and 3 bases at J, with 16 bases between. The CDR3 sequence is 17 residues long.

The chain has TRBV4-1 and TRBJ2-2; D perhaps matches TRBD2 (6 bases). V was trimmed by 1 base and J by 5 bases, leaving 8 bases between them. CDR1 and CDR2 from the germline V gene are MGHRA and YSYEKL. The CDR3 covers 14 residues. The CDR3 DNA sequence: TGCGCCAGCAGCCAAGTCCGGGAGACCGGGGAGCTGTTTTTT. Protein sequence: CASSQVRETGELFF.

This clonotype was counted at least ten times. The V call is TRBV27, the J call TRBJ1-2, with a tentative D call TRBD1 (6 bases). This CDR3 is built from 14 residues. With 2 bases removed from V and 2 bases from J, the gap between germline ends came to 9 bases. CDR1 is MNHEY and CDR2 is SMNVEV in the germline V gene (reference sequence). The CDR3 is CASSLRGGNYGYTF. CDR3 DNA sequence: TGTGCCAGCAGTTTAAGGGGGGGGAACTATGGCTACACCTTC.

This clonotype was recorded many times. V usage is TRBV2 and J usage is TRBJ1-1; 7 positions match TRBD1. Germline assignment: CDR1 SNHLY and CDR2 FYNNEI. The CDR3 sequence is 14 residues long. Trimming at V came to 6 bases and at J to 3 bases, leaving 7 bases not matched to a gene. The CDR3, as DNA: TGTGCCAGCAGATTTGACAGGGACGACACTGAAGCTTTCTTT. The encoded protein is CASRFDRDDTEAFF.

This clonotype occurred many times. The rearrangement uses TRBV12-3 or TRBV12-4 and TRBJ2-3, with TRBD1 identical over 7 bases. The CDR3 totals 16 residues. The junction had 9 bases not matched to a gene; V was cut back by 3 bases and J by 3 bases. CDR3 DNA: TGTGCCAGCAGTTTTGAGGGGGCGAAAAAAACAGATACGCAGTATTTT. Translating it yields CASSFEGAKKTDTQYF.

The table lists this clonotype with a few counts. In DNA, the CDR3 is TGTGCCAGCAGGACGCCGCAGCGGACCCGGGAGCAGTACTTC. It translates to CASRTPQRTREQYF. V and J are TRBV28 and TRBJ2-7, with D perhaps TRBD2 (5 bases). The CDR3 runs to 14 residues. CDR1 is MDHEN, CDR2 SYDVKM, per germline. The V gene lost 6 bases and the J gene lost 7 bases, with 19 bases spanning the gap.

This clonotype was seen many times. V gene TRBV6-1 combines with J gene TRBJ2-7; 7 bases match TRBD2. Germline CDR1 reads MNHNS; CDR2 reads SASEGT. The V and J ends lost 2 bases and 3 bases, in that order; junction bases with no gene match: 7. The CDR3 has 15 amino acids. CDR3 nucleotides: TGTGCCAGCAGTGAACTATTGGGGGGGATCTACGAGCAGTACTTC. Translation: CASSELLGGIYEQYF.

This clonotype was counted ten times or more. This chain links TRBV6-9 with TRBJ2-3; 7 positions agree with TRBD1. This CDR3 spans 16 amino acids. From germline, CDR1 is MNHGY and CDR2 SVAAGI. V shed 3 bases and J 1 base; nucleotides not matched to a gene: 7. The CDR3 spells CASSYLGTVGTDTQYF. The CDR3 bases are TGTGCCAGCAGTTACTTGGGGACAGTGGGCACAGATACGCAGTATTTT.

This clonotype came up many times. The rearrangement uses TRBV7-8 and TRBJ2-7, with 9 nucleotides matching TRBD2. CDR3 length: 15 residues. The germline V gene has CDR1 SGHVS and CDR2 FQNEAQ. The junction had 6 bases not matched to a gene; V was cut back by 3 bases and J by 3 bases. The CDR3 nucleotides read TGTGCCAGCAGCTTCGGTGCTAGCGGGATCTACGAGCAGTACTTC. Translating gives CASSFGASGIYEQYF. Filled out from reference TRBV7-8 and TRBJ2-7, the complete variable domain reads GAGVSQSPRYKVAKRGQDVALRCDPISGHVSLFWYQQALGQGPEFLTYFQNEAQLDKSGLPSDRFFAERPEGSVSTLKIQRTQQEDSAVYLCASSFGASGIYEQYFGPGTRLTVT.

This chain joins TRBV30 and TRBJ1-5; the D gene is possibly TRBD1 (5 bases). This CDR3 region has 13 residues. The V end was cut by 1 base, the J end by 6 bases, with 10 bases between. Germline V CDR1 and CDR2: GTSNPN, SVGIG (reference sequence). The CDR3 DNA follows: TGTGCCTGGAGTGGGGGGAGTAGTCAGCCCCAGCATTTT. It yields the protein CAWSGGSSQPQHF.